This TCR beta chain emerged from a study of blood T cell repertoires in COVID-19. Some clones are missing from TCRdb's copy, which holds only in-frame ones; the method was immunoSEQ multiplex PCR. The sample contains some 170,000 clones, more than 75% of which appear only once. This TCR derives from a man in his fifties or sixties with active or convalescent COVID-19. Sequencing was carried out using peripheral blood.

The CDR3 reads CSVHRDTVLNTEAFF. Here the CDR3 DNA reads TGCAGCGTTCACCGGGACACGGTTTTGAACACTGAAGCTTTCTTT. The V and J genes are TRBV29-1 and TRBJ1-1; TRBD1 is a possible D gene (6 bases). CDR3 length equals 15 residues. V was trimmed by 5 bases and J by 0 bases, leaving 16 bases between them. The germline V gene has CDR1 SQVTM and CDR2 ANQGSEA.